The 13 T cell receptor beta chains presented below share a single source sample, sequenced in a study of control samples from healthy donors and cancer patients. Sequenced by immunoSEQ multiplex PCR; TCRdb stores in-frame clones only, minus some. The table lists roughly 180,000 clones, approximately 94% of them singletons. Sequencing input: blood. The source is a woman aged 18-29 years in good health.

The chain uses TRBV5-1 and TRBJ1-2; weak D call: TRBD1 (5 bases). With 0 bases removed from V and 4 bases from J, the gap between germline ends came to 10 bases. In germline, CDR1 is SGHRS, CDR2 YFSETQ. CDR3 size: 14 residues. The chain's CDR3 is CASSLDQGSYGYTF. CDR3 bases: TGCGCCAGCAGCTTGGACCAGGGATCCTATGGCTACACCTTC. The entire variable domain, with the rest obtained from reference TRBV5-1 and TRBJ1-2, is as follows: KAGVTQTPRYLIKTRGQQVTLSCSPISGHRSVSWYQQTPGQGLQFLFEYFSETQRNKGNFPGRFSGRQFSNSRSEMNVSTLELGDSALYLCASSLDQGSYGYTFGSGTRLTVV.

CDR3 protein: CATSPETGMNTEAFF. The DNA for the CDR3 is TGTGCCACCAGCCCAGAAACAGGGATGAACACTGAAGCTTTCTTT. The genes are TRBV15 and TRBJ1-1, with a weak D call TRBD1 (6 bases). Germline V gene data show CDR1 as LNHNV and CDR2 as YYDKDF (reference sequence). The CDR3 has 15 amino acids. Trimming took off 5 bases at V and 0 bases at J, with 13 bases between the two ends.

This clone was seen a single time. The gene calls are TRBV27 and TRBJ1-5; TRBD1 is a possible D gene (6 bases). The CDR3 is 17 amino acids. Germline lookup yields CDR1 MNHEY and CDR2 SMNVEV (reference sequence). Trimming left V 5 bases short and J 7 bases short, with 24 bases between. In nucleotides, the CDR3 is TGTGCCAGCAGTCCCCGACAGGTAACCTTCGCGGGGCAGCCCCAGCATTTT. This encodes CASSPRQVTFAGQPQHF.

CDR3 nucleotides: TGTGCCAGCTCACCACTCTCGGGGACCACTGAAGCTTTCTTT. Translation: CASSPLSGTTEAFF. The chain links TRBV18 to TRBJ1-1; a possible D gene is TRBD1 (5 bases). With 1 base removed from V and 4 bases from J, the gap between germline ends came to 10 bases. From germline, CDR1 is KGHSH and CDR2 LQKENI. The CDR3 loop spans 14 amino acids.

V is TRBV18 and J is TRBJ1-4; D might be TRBD1 (5 bases). V dropped 5 bases and J dropped 8 bases, with 15 bases sitting between them. Germline V gene data show CDR1 as KGHSH and CDR2 as LQKENI. The CDR3 runs 14 residues. CDR3 sequence reads: CASSVGGDGEKLFF. CDR3 nucleotide sequence: TGTGCCAGCTCAGTTGGCGGGGACGGAGAAAAACTGTTTTTT.

The rearrangement links TRBV27 to TRBJ1-5; the D is unclear. The CDR3 is made up of 14 amino acids. CDR1 and CDR2 from the germline V gene are MNHEY and SMNVEV (reference sequence). Deletions cut 8 bases from V and 6 bases from J, with 17 bases between. The CDR3 DNA follows: TGTGCCAGCTCACGCCACCCGAGTGGTCAGCCCCAGCATTTT. Its translation is CASSRHPSGQPQHF.

The chain couples TRBV7-2 to TRBJ1-1, with a possible D match to TRBD1 (5 bases). The V and J ends lost 2 bases and 6 bases respectively, with 10 bases between them. The CDR3 contains 13 residues. Germline lookup yields CDR1 SGHTA and CDR2 FQGNSA. CDR3 DNA: TGTGCCAGCAGCTTATATCGAGGGGCTGAAGCTTTCTTT. This codes for CASSLYRGAEAFF.

The chain has TRBV7-9 and TRBJ2-3; 10 bases are shared with TRBD2. CDR1 is SEHNR and CDR2 is FQNEAQ in the germline V gene (reference sequence). V lost 6 bases and J lost 6; bases outside the gene matches: 9. CDR3 length: 15 amino acids. DNA of the CDR3: TGTGCCAGCAGTCCGGGGACTAGCGTTTCCGATACGCAGTATTTT. It encodes CASSPGTSVSDTQYF.

The rearrangement links TRBV11-3 to TRBJ2-7; D unclear. V was cut by 1 base and J by 0 bases, with 10 bases left in between. Looked up from germline, CDR1 is SGHNT and CDR2 is YENEEA. This CDR3 spans 15 amino acids. As DNA, the CDR3 is TGTGCCAGCAGCTTAGGGGTAACCCCCTCCTACGAGCAGTACTTC. Translation: CASSLGVTPSYEQYF.

This clone appeared once. The J gene is TRBJ2-2, the V gene TRBV21-1; the table's D call of TRBD1 was not tested on the DNA. TRBV21-1 is deemed a pseudogene. The CDR3 extends over 15 amino acids. Here the CDR3 reads CASRDSTTNTGELFF. CDR3 nucleotide sequence: TGTGCCAGCAGAGACAGTACAACGAACACCGGGGAGCTGTTTTTT.

This clone was counted once. The rearrangement uses TRBV7-9 and TRBJ1-2; D possibly corresponds to TRBD1 (6 bases). With 3 bases removed from V and 6 bases from J, the gap between germline ends came to 11 bases. Per germline, CDR1 SEHNR and CDR2 FQNEAQ (reference sequence). The CDR3 extends over 13 amino acids. For the CDR3, the DNA is TGTGCCAGCAGCTTGGGGGGCTCGGATGGCTACACCTTC. It codes for CASSLGGSDGYTF.

V usage is TRBV10-3 and J usage is TRBJ1-1; TRBD1 matches 9 bases. Germline trimming cut 4 bases from V and 0 bases from J; bases unmatched to any gene: 6. Germline lookup yields CDR1 ENHRY and CDR2 SYGVKD. The CDR3 is made up of 16 amino acids. The CDR3 region has the DNA TGTGCCATCAGTGGGGGGACAGGGAGATTGAACACTGAAGCTTTCTTT. It specifies CAISGGTGRLNTEAFF.

In this sample, this clone turned up once. This chain uses TRBV7-2 with TRBJ1-1; no firm D call. In germline, CDR1 is SGHTA, CDR2 FQGNSA. The CDR3 loop spans 12 amino acids. V gave up 3 bases and J gave up 7 bases, with 9 bases separating them. The CDR3 DNA is TGTGCCAGCAGCTTGGACGGCCTTGAAGCTTTCTTT. Translated: CASSLDGLEAFF.